The TCR beta chain described here comes from a study of OX40 agonist ivuxolimab in advanced cancers. For the study at large: The group had a mean age of about 60 years, ranged from roughly 23 to 90, and was 82.7% male. Findings and limits, study-wide: More expanded clones were seen, on average, in CD8+ T cells than in CD4+.

Libraries were prepared by immunoSEQ multiplex PCR; TCRdb keeps only in-frame clonotypes and omits some of them. The sample has approximately 50,000 clones, roughly 85% seen once. Germline CDR1 and CDR2: KGHSH and LQKENI. The CDR3 totals 15 residues. The V and J ends lost 3 bases and 2 bases respectively, with 14 bases between them. Worth noting for this clone: What it binds is unknown.

The specimen was CD4+ or CD8+ T cells sorted from blood, collected in a trial of the OX40 agonist ivuxolimab. This clonotype originated in an adult with an advanced solid tumor such as melanoma, head and neck, liver or kidney cancer. J is TRBJ2-7 and V is TRBV18; no firm D call. CDR3 sequence (DNA): TGTGCCAGCTCACCTCCCGGGCCGAACACCTACGAGCAGTACTTC. It translates to CASSPPGPNTYEQYF.